This T cell receptor beta chain was sequenced for a study of cytomegalovirus exposure and HLA in healthy donors. Across the whole study: Clustering assigned 70% to 90% of the 350 to 400 genotyped donors to the Caucasian-associated ancestry cluster.

CDR3 length equals 17 residues. Trimming took off 0 bases at V and 7 bases at J, with 16 bases between the two ends. From germline, CDR1 is MNHEY and CDR2 SMNVEV (reference sequence). On this clone: Its cognate antigen is unknown.

Study-wide findings and caveats: Later work associated roughly 17,000 TCR beta sequences with HLA alleles at 0.05 false discovery rate. Most TCRs appeared rarely, but some public TCRs recurred in many donors. A link between a missense DCLRE1C variant and TCR beta V- and J-gene trimming emerged from a later analysis.

The PCR was carried out with 60 Vbeta primers and 13 Jbeta primers. Sequencing was performed with immunoSEQ multiplex PCR; in TCRdb, only in-frame clones are kept and a portion is missing. The sample has approximately 190,000 clones, approximately 80% seen once. Sample: PBMCs. The clonotype was recovered from a woman in her thirties in good health and CMV-seropositive. This chain connects TRBV27 to TRBJ1-6, with D possibly TRBD1 on 6 matching bases. The CDR3 reads CASSLSGPGGGNSPLHF. The DNA of the CDR3 is TGTGCCAGCAGTTTATCAGGGCCGGGGGGCGGGAATTCACCCCTCCACTTT.